This TCR beta chain was captured in a study of technical replicates of blood from a handful of donors (dated by TCRdb to 2015 to 2018). Remarks on this clone: No cognate antigen has been identified for it. Per-base qualities were not stored, and no clone one base away is much larger.

The receptor library was made with the immunoSEQ multiplex PCR assay. TCRdb provides this immuneACCESS table in a form limited to in-frame rearrangements. Some clones are lacking; in checked studies, under half of them reflect an unresolved V gene, and why the rest are absent is not known. The sample yields tens of thousands of clones; 90% to 95% were counted once. The ten top clones hold approximately 0.28% of the sample. CDR1 SGHRS and CDR2 YFSETQ were looked up in the germline V gene. The CDR3 contains 12 residues, cysteine and phenylalanine counted. Only the CDR3 part of the read is kept: 36 bases, read in frame from the first base. The V end loses 7 bases and the J end loses 4 bases, and a stretch of 9 bases separates them.

The receptor was isolated from a human donor in good health. Sequenced input: T cells isolated from PBMCs. This chain is built from TRBV5-1 and TRBJ1-3; no D segment can be confidently identified. The CDR3 reads CASRGDGNTIYF. DNA sequence: TGCGCCAGCCGAGGAGACGGAAACACCATATATTTT.